This passage covers 21 T cell receptor beta chains from one sample sequenced in a study of Graves' ophthalmopathy and Graves' hyperthyroidism. Scientists amplified the TCR beta CDR3 regions from RNA transcripts. The first round was an RT-PCR with HTBI primers, and the second round was a multiplex PCR. TCRdb reprocessed the multiplex PCR reads via MiXCR and lists one record per CDR3 protein. The sample records 400,000 or so distinct CDR3 sequences, 15% being singletons. Sample: peripheral blood. The receptors come from a woman aged 18 to 35 with stable Graves' hyperthyroidism.

The chain joins TRBV11-1 to TRBJ2-3; the D gene is possibly TRBD2 (6 bases). Trimming removed 5 bases from V and 2 bases from J, with 17 bases in between. Germline V gene data show CDR1 as SGHAT and CDR2 as FQDESV (reference sequence). This CDR3 is 16 amino acids long. The CDR3 DNA reads as TGTGCCAGCAGCCGGCTAACGGGGGACCTCACAGATACGCAGTATTTT. It is translated as CASSRLTGDLTDTQYF. The complete variable domain, with remaining parts taken from reference TRBV11-1 and TRBJ2-3, reads EAEVAQSPRYKITEKSQAVAFWCDPISGHATLYWYRQILGQGPELLVQFQDESVVDDSQLPKDRFSAERLKGVDSTLKIQPAELGDSAMYLCASSRLTGDLTDTQYFGPGTRLTVL.

This rearrangement joins TRBV19 to TRBJ2-4, with D possibly being TRBD1 or TRBD2 (5 bases each). With 6 bases removed from V and 0 bases from J, the gap between germline ends came to 15 bases. There are 16 residues in the CDR3. Germline V CDR1 and CDR2: LNHDA, SQIVND (reference sequence). CDR3 nucleotide sequence: TGTGCCAGTAGCACCGGGACGGCCCTAGCCAAAAACATTCAGTACTTC. Protein product: CASSTGTALAKNIQYF. Variable domain in full (rest from reference TRBV19 and TRBJ2-4): DGGITQSPKYLFRKEGQNVTLSCEQNLNHDAMYWYRQDPGQGLRLIYYSQIVNDFQKGDIAEGYSVSREKKESFPLTVTSAQKNPTAFYLCASSTGTALAKNIQYFGAGTRLSVL.

Many counts were recorded for this clonotype. CDR3 DNA: TGCAGCGTTGAAGGGCTAGCGGGCAACTACGAGCAGTACTTC. Amino acid sequence: CSVEGLAGNYEQYF. V usage is TRBV29-1 and J usage is TRBJ2-7, with 8 positions matching TRBD2. Germline V gene sequence: CDR1 SQVTM, CDR2 ANQGSEA. The CDR3 spans 14 residues. After removal of 1 base from V and 3 bases from J, the junction contained 5 bases not matched to a gene.

The table lists this clonotype with many counts. The chain employs TRBV14 and TRBJ1-1; a possible D gene is TRBD1 (5 bases). Germline V lookup: CDR1 SGHDN, CDR2 FVKESK. Between the trimmed V and J ends, which lost 0 bases and 9 bases, there was a span of 14 bases. The CDR3 contains 14 residues. CDR3: CASSQDGAGHKAFF. CDR3 sequence (DNA): TGTGCCAGCAGCCAAGATGGGGCAGGGCACAAAGCTTTCTTT.

This chain uses TRBV20-1 with TRBJ2-1; D might be TRBD2 (7 bases). Germline CDR1 DFQATT, CDR2 SNEGSKA (reference sequence). Trimming removed 3 bases at V and 1 base at J, with 10 bases between. This CDR3 comprises 14 residues. The CDR3 region has the DNA TGCAGTGCTAGCGGGGGGCCTTCCTACAATGAGCAGTTCTTC. Translating gives CSASGGPSYNEQFF.

This clonotype was recorded at least ten times. The V gene is TRBV6-5, the J gene TRBJ1-1, with D perhaps TRBD1 (6 bases). The CDR3 runs 16 residues. The V gene lost 7 bases and the J gene lost 6 bases, with 24 bases spanning the gap. Germline V gives CDR1 MNHEY, CDR2 SVGAGI. The CDR3 sequence is CASTLAMGGRNSEAFF. As DNA, the CDR3 is TGTGCCAGCACCCTCGCTATGGGGGGGCGAAACTCTGAAGCTTTCTTT.

This clonotype was seen ten or more times. This chain's CDR3 is CASSPGLHNTTGLSYGYTF. As DNA, the CDR3 is TGTGCCAGCAGCCCGGGACTTCATAACACGACCGGACTTTCATATGGCTACACCTTC. The chain recombines TRBV7-6 with TRBJ1-2, with D possibly being TRBD1 (5 bases). Germline CDR1 SGHVS, CDR2 FNYEAQ. The V gene lost 5 bases and the J gene lost 5 bases, with 30 bases spanning the gap. The CDR3 is 19 amino acids.

In this sample, this clonotype turned up many times. The rearrangement joins TRBV2 to TRBJ1-2, with D perhaps matching TRBD1 (5 bases). The V gene's germline CDR1 is SNHLY and CDR2 FYNNEI. V dropped 0 bases and J dropped 0 bases, with 14 bases sitting between them. The CDR3 is 17 residues long. CDR3 DNA: TGTGCCAGCAGTGAAGCGTTAAATTGGGGGGCTAACTATGGCTACACCTTC. Amino acid sequence: CASSEALNWGANYGYTF.

This clonotype was observed at least ten times. This sequence joins TRBV6-1 and TRBJ2-7, with TRBD2 as a possible D gene (6 bases). Germline V lookup: CDR1 MNHNS, CDR2 SASEGT. The CDR3 is 14 amino acids. V lost 5 bases and J lost 5, with 16 bases in between. CDR3 amino acids: CASSKLASFDEQYF. CDR3 in DNA: TGTGCCAGCAGTAAGCTAGCGTCTTTCGACGAGCAGTACTTC.

This clonotype was found many times. V is TRBV6-1 and J is TRBJ2-6; D is uncertain. The CDR3 runs 15 residues. V lost 7 bases to trimming and J lost 2 bases, with 12 bases between them. Germline V gene lookup returns CDR1 MNHNS and CDR2 SASEGT. The CDR3 sequence: CASTQIKTGANVLTF. In DNA, the CDR3 is TGTGCCAGCACTCAGATTAAAACTGGGGCCAACGTCCTGACTTTC.

This clonotype has ten or more counts. The chain couples TRBV7-2 to TRBJ2-7; 7 bases align to TRBD2. Germline-derived CDR1 and CDR2 are SGHTA and FQGNSA. There are 15 residues in the CDR3. The J segment lost 1 base and the V segment lost 5 bases, leaving 8 bases of the junction unmatched. This chain's CDR3 is CASSLQAGLSYEQYF. The CDR3, as DNA: TGTGCCAGCAGCCTACAAGCGGGGCTATCCTACGAGCAGTACTTC.

There are many counts of this clonotype. This sequence joins TRBV11-3 and TRBJ1-2, with D tentatively TRBD1 (5 bases). Germline CDR1 is SGHNT and CDR2 is YENEEA. The CDR3 contains 13 residues. V was pared by 5 bases and J by 6 bases, with 13 bases between. The DNA of the CDR3 is TGTGCCAGCAGCACTAGGGGATTTGATGGCTACACCTTC. Its translation: CASSTRGFDGYTF.

This clonotype was detected ten times or more. The chain couples TRBV24-1 to TRBJ2-7; TRBD2 matches at 10 bases. J gave up 4 bases and V 4 bases, and 6 bases lay outside the gene matches. CDR3 length: 15 residues. Germline V gene data show CDR1 as KGHDR and CDR2 as SFDVKD. The CDR3 DNA follows: TGTGCCACCAGTGACCGACTAGCGGGCGTGTACGAGCAGTACTTC. This sequence encodes CATSDRLAGVYEQYF.

There are many counts of this clonotype. The chain joins TRBV6-5 to TRBJ1-1; perhaps TRBD1 as D (6 bases). This CDR3 contains 15 residues. Germline-derived CDR1 and CDR2 are MNHEY and SVGAGI. Trimming took off 2 bases at V and 1 base at J, with 11 bases between the two ends. CDR3 sequence (DNA): TGTGCCAGCAGTTACGTAGCGACAGGGAACACTGAAGCTTTCTTT. Its protein is CASSYVATGNTEAFF.

This clonotype occurred a few times. This clone may be a read error of a much larger clone one base away. The V gene is TRBV12-3 or TRBV12-4, the J gene TRBJ1-3, with D possibly TRBD1 on 5 matching bases. This CDR3 region has 16 residues. V lost 1 base to trimming and J lost 0 bases, with 10 bases between them. CDR3 sequence (DNA): TGTGCCAGCAGTTTAGGGACACCACGCTCTGGAAACACCATATATTTT. Translating gives CASSLGTPRSGNTIYF.

This clonotype was detected many times. This sequence joins TRBV29-1 and TRBJ1-2; maybe TRBD1 (6 bases). Germline V gene lookup returns CDR1 SQVTM and CDR2 ANQGSEA. Trimming left V 3 bases short and J 2 bases short, with 7 bases between. The length of the CDR3 is 12 residues. The CDR3 DNA reads TGCAGCGTTGACAGGGGCAACTATGGCTACACCTTC. This codes for CSVDRGNYGYTF.

There are many counts of this clonotype. This chain uses TRBV2 with TRBJ1-2, with no clear D. Trimming left V 5 bases short and J 0 bases short, with 10 bases between. Per the germline V gene, CDR1 is SNHLY and CDR2 is FYNNEI. There are 14 residues in the CDR3. In DNA, the CDR3 is TGTGCCAGCAGTAGCAGCTCAGCTAACTATGGCTACACCTTC. It codes for CASSSSSANYGYTF.

This clonotype has ten or more counts. The V gene is TRBV9, the J gene TRBJ1-2; the D gene is possibly TRBD1 (6 bases). Trimming cost V 4 bases and J 4 bases, with 11 bases left between them. This CDR3 comprises 13 residues. Germline values: CDR1 SGDLS, CDR2 YYNGEE. The CDR3 DNA reads TGTGCCAGCAGCCCAGGGGTGGCCTATGGCTACACCTTC. The encoded protein is CASSPGVAYGYTF.

This clonotype came up many times. The chain is built from TRBV29-1 and TRBJ2-7; D gene unclear. The CDR3 length is 11 residues. Germline V gene sequence: CDR1 SQVTM, CDR2 ANQGSEA. V gave up 3 bases and J gave up 3 bases, with 6 bases separating them. The CDR3 DNA reads TGCAGCGTTGAGACCCACTACGAGCAGTACTTC. This translates into CSVETHYEQYF.

This clonotype was observed a few times. The rearrangement links TRBV7-9 to TRBJ2-5; TRBD2 might be the D (6 bases). V lost 5 bases and J 5 bases, leaving 15 bases between the germline ends. This CDR3 has 14 amino acids. The V gene's germline CDR1 is SEHNR and CDR2 FQNEAQ (reference sequence). The CDR3 region is CASSQREVGETQYF. The CDR3 region has the DNA TGTGCCAGCAGCCAGAGGGAGGTTGGGGAGACCCAGTACTTC. Combining the CDR3 with reference TRBV7-9 and TRBJ2-5 gives the whole variable domain DTGVSQNPRHKITKRGQNVTFRCDPISEHNRLYWYRQTLGQGPEFLTYFQNEAQLEKSRLLSDRFSAERPKGSFSTLEIQRTEQGDSAMYLCASSQREVGETQYFGPGTRLLVL.

The table lists this clonotype with many counts. The chain combines TRBV15 with TRBJ2-7; no clear D. The CDR3 loop spans 16 amino acids. With 5 bases removed from V and 0 bases from J, the gap between germline ends came to 17 bases. CDR1 is LNHNV, CDR2 YYDKDF, per germline (reference sequence). The CDR3 bases are TGTGCCACCAGCTCCTCTTATACGGAAAGCTCCTACGAGCAGTACTTC. Protein sequence: CATSSSYTESSYEQYF.